These 20 T cell receptor beta chains were sequenced from one sample in a study of Ad26.COV2.S vaccination and SARS-CoV-2 variants. The assay was immunoSEQ multiplex PCR, and TCRdb's table has in-frame clones only and misses some. Seen here are 350,000 to 500,000 clones, less than 95% observed once, and the top ten hold around 4.2%. Stated treatment: roughly 20 received Ad26.COV2.S at low or high dose, single or two shots; 5 received placebo; per-sample allocation not given. Vaccine and placebo recipients were sampled on day 63 after the first injection. The sample in question was peripheral blood, obtained in a trial of Ad26.COV2.S vaccine versus placebo. Receptors were obtained from a person aged 18 to 65 who received the Ad26.COV2.S COVID-19 vaccine or a placebo.

The CDR3 reads CASSLGQGALGPQHF. The CDR3 region has the DNA TGTGCCAGCAGCTTGGGACAGGGCGCACTCGGCCCCCAGCATTTT. The chain carries TRBV7-2 and TRBJ1-5, with 9 bases lining up with TRBD1. Germline loops: CDR1 SGHTA, CDR2 FQGNSA. CDR3 length: 15 amino acids. With 3 bases clipped from V and 10 bases from J, the junction kept 10 bases outside the gene matches.

This rearrangement joins TRBV2 to TRBJ2-5; 12 nucleotides line up with TRBD1. CDR3 length equals 14 residues. The V gene end was trimmed by 8 bases and the J gene end by 5 bases; junction bases not matched to a gene: 6. Per the germline V gene, CDR1 is SNHLY and CDR2 is FYNNEI. The CDR3 protein is CASRRDRGPETQYF. CDR3 in DNA: TGTGCCAGCCGGCGGGACAGGGGGCCTGAGACCCAGTACTTC. The full variable domain, completed using reference TRBV2 and TRBJ2-5, is EPEVTQTPSHQVTQMGQEVILRCVPISNHLYFYWYRQILGQKVEFLVSFYNNEISEKSEIFDDQFSVERPDGSNFTLKIRSTKLEDSAMYFCASRRDRGPETQYFGPGTRLLVL.

The gene calls are TRBV7-2 and TRBJ2-3; TRBD2 might be the D (6 bases). V lost 7 bases and J lost 3, with 17 bases in between. This CDR3 is 15 amino acids long. Per germline, CDR1 SGHTA and CDR2 FQGNSA. This CDR3 reads CASKRGGMVTDTQYF. CDR3 nucleotide sequence: TGTGCCAGCAAACGGGGCGGGATGGTTACAGATACGCAGTATTTT.

This chain's CDR3 is CASRKLSIAGDYNEQFF. The CDR3 DNA reads as TGTGCCAGCAGAAAACTCTCTATAGCGGGAGACTACAATGAGCAGTTCTTC. The chain carries TRBV28 and TRBJ2-1, with TRBD2 matching over 9 bases. The germline CDR1 and CDR2 sequences are MDHEN and SYDVKM. This CDR3 has 17 residues. With 6 bases clipped from V and 3 bases from J, the junction kept 12 bases outside the gene matches.

This clone has only one observation. This chain joins TRBV2 and TRBJ2-3; D could derive from TRBD1 or TRBD2 (5 bases each). This CDR3 spans 13 amino acids. Germline assignment: CDR1 SNHLY and CDR2 FYNNEI. V was shortened by 1 base and J by 9 bases, with 11 bases between the two germline ends. The CDR3 reads CASSEGQGVTQYF. The CDR3 DNA reads as TGTGCCAGCAGTGAAGGGCAGGGAGTAACGCAGTATTTT.

This sequence joins TRBV27 and TRBJ2-3; 11 bases fit TRBD2. Germline V gene sequence: CDR1 MNHEY, CDR2 SMNVEV (reference sequence). There are 16 residues in the CDR3. V shed 2 bases and J 4 bases; nucleotides not matched to a gene: 5. CDR3 region: CASSLRLAGRPDTQYF. CDR3 coding DNA: TGTGCCAGCAGTTTACGACTAGCGGGAAGGCCAGATACGCAGTATTTT.

Only a few counts were recorded for this clone. V is TRBV4-3 and J is TRBJ2-7, with TRBD1 matching over 8 bases. This CDR3 is 14 amino acids long. The V gene end was trimmed by 4 bases and the J gene end by 6 bases; junction bases not matched to a gene: 8. Germline lookup yields CDR1 LGHNA and CDR2 YSLEER. CDR3 residues: CASSPQDRVGEQYF. The DNA of the CDR3 is TGCGCCAGCAGCCCACAGGACAGGGTAGGCGAGCAGTACTTC.

Concerning this clone: At one boundary the junction diverges from the germline segment, which might be a read error. The chain combines TRBV3-1 (or the pseudogene TRBV3-2) with TRBJ2-7, with TRBD2 matching over 10 bases. Germline V gene sequence: CDR1 LGHDT, CDR2 YNNKEL (reference sequence). CDR3 length: 12 amino acids. The CDR3 reads CASSQLGTSGIF. As DNA, the CDR3 is TGTGCCAGCAGCCAATTAGGAACTAGCGGGATCTTC.

The rearrangement joins TRBV7-8 to TRBJ1-1; D gene unclear. Germline-derived CDR1 and CDR2 are SGHVS and FQNEAQ. The CDR3 has 15 residues. V lost 4 bases, J lost 1 base, and 13 bases lay in between. CDR3 residues: CASSSSGLPNTEAFF. For the CDR3, the DNA is TGTGCCAGCAGCTCCTCCGGGCTACCGAACACTGAAGCTTTCTTT.

This clone is a singleton in its sample. The chain combines TRBV5-4 with TRBJ1-2; D is possibly TRBD1 (5 bases). The germline V and J ends were trimmed by 4 bases and 2 bases, with 9 bases remaining between them. The CDR3 length is 13 residues. Germline-derived CDR1 and CDR2 are SGHNT and YYREEE (reference sequence). The CDR3 region is CASSPDTNYGYTF. CDR3 DNA sequence: TGTGCCAGCAGCCCGGACACCAACTATGGCTACACCTTC.

The gene calls are TRBV19 and TRBJ1-5; 9 nucleotides agree with TRBD1. This CDR3 has 15 amino acids. The germline V gene has CDR1 LNHDA and CDR2 SQIVND (reference sequence). The V and J ends lost 3 bases and 7 bases, in that order; junction bases with no gene match: 7. This CDR3 reads CASSIGDRAQQPQHF. The CDR3 DNA reads TGTGCCAGTAGTATCGGGGACAGGGCGCAACAGCCCCAGCATTTT. Filled out from reference TRBV19 and TRBJ1-5, the complete variable domain reads DGGITQSPKYLFRKEGQNVTLSCEQNLNHDAMYWYRQDPGQGLRLIYYSQIVNDFQKGDIAEGYSVSREKKESFPLTVTSAQKNPTAFYLCASSIGDRAQQPQHFGDGTRLSIL.

This chain joins TRBV13 and TRBJ1-2, with D possibly TRBD1 on 5 matching bases. Trimming pared 0 bases from V and 6 bases from J, leaving 17 bases between. Germline V CDR1 and CDR2: PRHDT, FYEKMQ (reference sequence). The CDR3 consists of 16 residues. The CDR3 DNA sequence: TGTGCCAGCAGCTTAGGGGGGCAAGGGGTCGGTCATGGCTACACCTTC. This encodes CASSLGGQGVGHGYTF.

The V and J genes are TRBV6-2 or TRBV6-3 and TRBJ2-7; 11 positions match TRBD2. The CDR3 is made up of 15 amino acids. Germline V gene lookup returns CDR1 MNHEY and CDR2 SVGEGT. The junction had 5 bases not matched to a gene; V was cut back by 4 bases and J by 3 bases. The CDR3 reads CASSSLAGVRYEQYF. In nucleotides, the CDR3 is TGTGCCAGCAGTTCACTAGCGGGAGTTCGCTACGAGCAGTACTTC.

This chain connects TRBV2 to TRBJ2-3, with D uncertain. Germline loops: CDR1 SNHLY, CDR2 FYNNEI. The CDR3 spans 14 residues. The ends were cut back, 1 base at V and 0 bases at J, with 5 bases in the middle. CDR3 sequence (DNA): TGTGCCAGCAGTGAAGGGCCTAGCACAGATACGCAGTATTTT. As protein: CASSEGPSTDTQYF.

This clone was seen more than once but under ten times. The chain has TRBV7-2 and TRBJ2-3; no clear D gene. Between the trimmed V and J ends, which lost 1 base and 0 bases, there was a span of 5 bases. This CDR3 spans 14 amino acids. Germline assignment: CDR1 SGHTA and CDR2 FQGNSA. The DNA for the CDR3 is TGTGCCAGCAGCTTAGAGGCTAGCACAGATACGCAGTATTTT. This codes for CASSLEASTDTQYF.

The DNA of the CDR3 is TGTGCCACCAGCAGAGATCTTTCGCGGCTAGCGGGAGCCCCGTACCAAGAGACCCAGTACTTC. It is translated as CATSRDLSRLAGAPYQETQYF. The chain employs TRBV15 and TRBJ2-5; 10 bases fit TRBD2. Trimming took 0 bases from V and 0 from J; bases not matched to a gene: 16. The CDR3 consists of 21 residues. Germline CDR1 reads LNHNV; CDR2 reads YYDKDF (reference sequence).

The chain carries TRBV5-1 and TRBJ2-5; 10 nucleotides line up with TRBD1. Germline V CDR1 and CDR2: SGHRS, YFSETQ. V shed 4 bases and J 3 bases; nucleotides not matched to a gene: 12. This CDR3 comprises 17 residues. CDR3: CASSPWVTGGGEETQYF. CDR3 sequence (DNA): TGCGCCAGCAGCCCCTGGGTGACAGGGGGCGGAGAAGAGACCCAGTACTTC.

The rearrangement links TRBV29-1 to TRBJ2-1, with unresolved D. The CDR3 sequence is 15 residues long. CDR1 SQVTM and CDR2 ANQGSEA come from the germline V gene. V lost 2 bases to trimming and J lost 4 bases, with 15 bases between them. The CDR3 region is CSVELWSGIYNEQFF. CDR3 coding DNA: TGCAGCGTTGAACTATGGTCTGGGATTTACAATGAGCAGTTCTTC.

The genes are TRBV7-8 and TRBJ2-6, with TRBD2 identical over 10 bases. Germline loops: CDR1 SGHVS, CDR2 FQNEAQ. V shed 5 bases, J shed 0 bases, and the junction held 7 bases outside the gene matches. The CDR3 has 18 residues. In nucleotides, the CDR3 is TGTGCCAGCAGCCTAATAGTAGCGGGAGGCTCTGGGGCCAACGTCCTGACTTTC. Translation: CASSLIVAGGSGANVLTF. Full variable domain (remainder filled in from reference TRBV7-8 and TRBJ2-6): GAGVSQSPRYKVAKRGQDVALRCDPISGHVSLFWYQQALGQGPEFLTYFQNEAQLDKSGLPSDRFFAERPEGSVSTLKIQRTQQEDSAVYLCASSLIVAGGSGANVLTFGAGSRLTVL.

The chain uses TRBV7-9 and TRBJ2-1; 10 nucleotides agree with TRBD2. The germline V gene encodes CDR1 SEHNR and CDR2 FQNEAQ (reference sequence). This CDR3 has 17 amino acids. Unmatched junction bases numbered 12, after V lost 4 bases and J lost 6 bases. CDR3 DNA: TGTGCCAGCAGCTCGGCGTTGGGACTAGCGTCCACCAATGAGCAGTTCTTC. Protein sequence: CASSSALGLASTNEQFF.